This T cell receptor (beta chain) was recorded in a study of CD8+ T cells in alopecia areata. Obtained from alopecia areata patients were lesional scalp punch biopsies along with peripheral blood. With 5 bases removed from V and 0 bases from J, the gap between germline ends came to 11 bases. The germline CDR1 and CDR2 sequences are MNHEY and SVGAGI. The CDR3 loop spans 14 amino acids. Sequencing used cDNA as its template, made by extracting RNA and reverse transcribing it. The data were produced by immunoSEQ multiplex PCR, yet TCRdb's version contains in-frame clones alone and is incomplete. In the table there are fewer than 150,000 clones, 35% to 40% of which are singletons.

Source material: CD4+ T cells sorted from blood. This chain joins TRBV6-5 and TRBJ2-7, with a tentative D call TRBD1 (5 bases). The clonotype originates from a human donor with alopecia areata. CDR3 in amino acids: CASSPNRISYEQYF. The DNA for the CDR3 is TGTGCCAGCAGTCCGAACAGGATCTCCTACGAGCAGTACTTC.